Following are 23 T cell receptor beta chains from one sample sequenced in a study of OX40 agonist ivuxolimab in advanced cancers. Some clones are missing from TCRdb's copy, which holds only in-frame ones; the method was immunoSEQ multiplex PCR. Counted here are around 19,000 clones, roughly 80% occurring once; the ten biggest clones make up 16%. The starting material was CD4+ or CD8+ T cells sorted from blood, obtained in a trial of the OX40 agonist ivuxolimab. The receptors stem from an adult with an advanced solid tumor such as melanoma, head and neck, liver or kidney cancer.

The rearrangement joins TRBV27 to TRBJ2-5, with 9 bases that match TRBD2. Losses at the gene ends were 3 bases for V and 4 bases for J; bases not matched to a gene: 9. The CDR3 contains 16 residues. Germline lookup yields CDR1 MNHEY and CDR2 SMNVEV (reference sequence). The CDR3 nucleotides are TGTGCCAGCAGTTTCTCGGCGGGAGGGCCGGGAGAGACCCAGTACTTC. Its translation is CASSFSAGGPGETQYF.

The rearrangement links TRBV7-2 to TRBJ2-5; D might be TRBD1 or TRBD2, each matching 5 bases. Germline values: CDR1 SGHTA, CDR2 FQGNSA. This CDR3 is 15 amino acids long. V lost 5 bases and J 1 base, leaving 14 bases between the germline ends. CDR3 sequence (DNA): TGTGCCAGCAGCATTTCCGGGACGGCCCAAGAGACCCAGTACTTC. It is translated as CASSISGTAQETQYF.

This clone was observed a handful of times. V usage is TRBV4-1 and J usage is TRBJ1-6, with TRBD1 matching over 7 bases. CDR3 size: 15 residues. CDR1 and CDR2 from the germline V gene are MGHRA and YSYEKL. Trimming took 2 bases from V and 10 from J; bases not matched to a gene: 8. DNA for the CDR3: TGCGCCAGCAGCCAACCCTTAGACAGGGAGTCACCCCTCCACTTT. Amino acids: CASSQPLDRESPLHF.

This rearrangement joins TRBV2 to TRBJ2-1, with D uncertain. Germline CDR1 and CDR2: SNHLY and FYNNEI. The CDR3 loop spans 11 amino acids. V lost 5 bases, J lost 7 bases, and 6 bases lay in between. The CDR3 DNA sequence: TGTGCCAGCAGTCCAGCTAATGAGCAGTTCTTC. This gives the protein CASSPANEQFF.

The chain is built from TRBV7-8 and TRBJ2-1, with D possibly called TRBD1 or TRBD2 (5 bases each). The CDR3 contains 13 residues. V shed 2 bases and J shed 10 bases, with 12 bases lying between them. Germline-derived CDR1 and CDR2 are SGHVS and FQNEAQ. Here the CDR3 reads CASSLRGREEQFF. CDR3 sequence (DNA): TGTGCCAGCAGCTTAAGGGGACGGGAAGAGCAGTTCTTC.

The J gene is TRBJ1-2, the V gene TRBV7-9; tentative D call: TRBD1 (6 bases). V lost 4 bases and J 12 bases, leaving 12 bases between the germline ends. From germline, CDR1 is SEHNR and CDR2 FQNEAQ (reference sequence). The CDR3 contains 11 residues. The CDR3 nucleotides read TGTGCCAGCAGCTCTCCGGGGGCGGACACCTTC. This codes for CASSSPGADTF. Together with reference TRBV7-9 and TRBJ1-2, the CDR3 gives the full variable domain: DTGVSQNPRHKITKRGQNVTFRCDPISEHNRLYWYRQTLGQGPEFLTYFQNEAQLEKSRLLSDRFSAERPKGSFSTLEIQRTEQGDSAMYLCASSSPGADTFGSGTRLTVV.

The chain is built from TRBV19 and TRBJ2-1, with TRBD2 identical over 15 bases. Germline V CDR1 and CDR2: LNHDA, SQIVND (reference sequence). V was clipped by 4 bases and J by 4 bases; unmatched bases: 11. This CDR3 has 19 residues. CDR3 nucleotides: TGTGCCAGTAGTACCCGAGGACTAGCGGGAGGGCCGGATTACAATGAGCAGTTCTTC. This sequence encodes CASSTRGLAGGPDYNEQFF.

The chain recombines TRBV6-1 with TRBJ2-7; D call uncertain. The V gene lost 5 bases and the J gene lost 3 bases, with 8 bases spanning the gap. Germline V gene data show CDR1 as MNHNS and CDR2 as SASEGT. CDR3 length equals 12 residues. In nucleotides, the CDR3 is TGTGCCAGCAGTCAACGGAGCTACGAGCAGTACTTC. This sequence encodes CASSQRSYEQYF.

The gene calls are TRBV19 and TRBJ2-7, with TRBD2 matching over 7 bases. Germline loops: CDR1 LNHDA, CDR2 SQIVND (reference sequence). Trimming removed 6 bases from V and 5 bases from J; junction bases left unmatched: 10. CDR3 size: 14 residues. The CDR3 region has the DNA TGTGCCAGTAGCCCCTTGGGGGGGATAAACGAGCAGTACTTC. This sequence encodes CASSPLGGINEQYF.

J is TRBJ2-1 and V is TRBV5-6, with D perhaps TRBD1 (5 bases). The germline gives CDR1 SGHDT, CDR2 YYEEEE. V lost 4 bases, J lost 5 bases, and 16 bases lay in between. The CDR3 sequence is 15 residues long. The CDR3 loop reads CASSRWTSVNNEQFF. CDR3 bases: TGTGCCAGCAGCCGATGGACATCCGTAAACAATGAGCAGTTCTTC.

By frequency in the sample, this clone is medium-sized. The chain combines TRBV15 with TRBJ2-7, with D possibly being TRBD2 (6 bases). The CDR3 sequence is 14 residues long. V lost 1 base and J lost 2, with 9 bases in between. Germline values: CDR1 LNHNV, CDR2 YYDKDF (reference sequence). The chain's CDR3 is CATSRAGEAYEQYF. The CDR3 nucleotides read TGTGCCACCAGCAGAGCGGGAGAAGCCTACGAGCAGTACTTC.

In this sample, this clone turned up a few times. V is TRBV19 and J is TRBJ2-1, with D tentatively TRBD1 or TRBD2 (6 bases each). The CDR3 spans 16 residues. V lost 7 bases to trimming and J lost 0 bases, with 16 bases between them. CDR1 LNHDA and CDR2 SQIVND come from the germline V gene (reference sequence). CDR3 amino acids: CASTGAHDSSYNEQFF. Here the CDR3 DNA reads TGTGCCAGTACGGGGGCACACGATAGCTCCTACAATGAGCAGTTCTTC.

The gene calls are TRBV19 and TRBJ2-5; D is uncertain. V lost 3 bases, J lost 4 bases, and 3 bases lay in between. Germline V gene lookup returns CDR1 LNHDA and CDR2 SQIVND (reference sequence). This CDR3 comprises 11 residues. The DNA of the CDR3 is TGTGCCAGTAGTATCAGAGAGACCCAGTACTTC. It is translated as CASSIRETQYF. Supplemented by reference TRBV19 and TRBJ2-5, the full variable domain reads DGGITQSPKYLFRKEGQNVTLSCEQNLNHDAMYWYRQDPGQGLRLIYYSQIVNDFQKGDIAEGYSVSREKKESFPLTVTSAQKNPTAFYLCASSIRETQYFGPGTRLLVL.

The chain carries TRBV5-5 and TRBJ1-6; D is undetermined. With 0 bases removed from V and 8 bases from J, the gap between germline ends came to 6 bases. Germline V gives CDR1 SGHKS, CDR2 YYEKEE (reference sequence). CDR3 size: 13 residues. The CDR3 loop reads CASSLVWDSPLHF. In DNA form, the CDR3 reads TGTGCCAGCAGCTTGGTGTGGGATTCACCCCTCCACTTT.

The V gene is TRBV19, the J gene TRBJ1-2, with 9 bases matching TRBD1. The CDR3 has 15 residues. Germline-derived CDR1 and CDR2 are LNHDA and SQIVND (reference sequence). The V and J ends lost 8 bases and 3 bases, in that order; junction bases with no gene match: 10. DNA for the CDR3: TGTGCCAGTCCGATCCGTACAGGGGGCGACTATGGCTACACCTTC. This encodes CASPIRTGGDYGYTF.

This chain links TRBV7-3 with TRBJ1-4; unclear D gene. Germline CDR1 is SGHTA and CDR2 is FQGTGA. V gave up 3 bases and J gave up 2 bases, with 7 bases separating them. This CDR3 is 14 amino acids long. The CDR3: CASSLRRTNEKLFF. For the CDR3, the DNA is TGTGCCAGCAGCTTGAGGAGGACTAATGAAAAACTGTTTTTT. Together with reference TRBV7-3 and TRBJ1-4, the CDR3 gives the full variable domain: GAGVSQTPSNKVTEKGKYVELRCDPISGHTALYWYRQSLGQGPEFLIYFQGTGAADDSGLPNDRFFAVRPEGSVSTLKIQRTERGDSAVYLCASSLRRTNEKLFFGSGTQLSVL.

The chain uses TRBV19 and TRBJ2-7; D remains unclear. The length of the CDR3 is 13 residues. Germline V lookup: CDR1 LNHDA, CDR2 SQIVND (reference sequence). V lost 4 bases and J 0 bases, leaving 7 bases between the germline ends. The CDR3 loop is CASSTALSYEQYF. For the CDR3, the DNA is TGTGCCAGTAGTACAGCGCTCTCCTACGAGCAGTACTTC.

This chain links TRBV19 with TRBJ2-4, with D tentatively TRBD2 (7 bases). CDR1 is LNHDA and CDR2 is SQIVND in the germline V gene (reference sequence). With 1 base removed from V and 1 base from J, the gap between germline ends came to 20 bases. The length of the CDR3 is 19 residues. The CDR3 sequence: CASSIASRGPVGAKNIQYF. CDR3 DNA: TGTGCCAGTAGTATAGCGTCGCGGGGGCCAGTTGGGGCCAAAAACATTCAGTACTTC.

The chain combines TRBV2 with TRBJ1-5; tentatively, D is TRBD1 (5 bases). This CDR3 region has 15 residues. Germline V gene data show CDR1 as SNHLY and CDR2 as FYNNEI. V gave up 4 bases and J gave up 1 base, with 11 bases separating them. CDR3 bases: TGTGCCAGCAGTGGTCGGGACCTCAGCAATCAGCCCCAGCATTTT. Translating it yields CASSGRDLSNQPQHF.

The chain couples TRBV7-2 to TRBJ1-2; the D is unclear. Per the germline V gene, CDR1 is SGHTA and CDR2 is FQGNSA. Trimming pared 0 bases from V and 8 bases from J, leaving 16 bases between. The CDR3 length is 15 residues. The DNA for the CDR3 is TGTGCCAGCAGCTTAGCAGGGTTCTCTTTGGGCGGCTACACCTTC. Translating gives CASSLAGFSLGGYTF. The entire variable domain, with the rest obtained from reference TRBV7-2 and TRBJ1-2, is as follows: GAGVSQSPSNKVTEKGKDVELRCDPISGHTALYWYRQSLGQGLEFLIYFQGNSAPDKSGLPSDRFSAERTGGSVSTLTIQRTQQEDSAVYLCASSLAGFSLGGYTFGSGTRLTVV.

This sequence joins TRBV10-1 and TRBJ2-1, with D tentatively TRBD1 (6 bases). The CDR3 has 15 amino acids. V lost 4 bases and J lost 1, with 11 bases in between. Germline V CDR1 and CDR2: WNHNN, SYGVQD (reference sequence). CDR3 amino acids: CASSVQGQSYNEQFF. DNA of the CDR3: TGCGCCAGCAGTGTTCAGGGGCAATCCTACAATGAGCAGTTCTTC.

This sequence joins TRBV15 and TRBJ1-6; the D is unclear. Germline V gene sequence: CDR1 LNHNV, CDR2 YYDKDF (reference sequence). CDR3 length: 15 amino acids. The V gene lost 0 bases and the J gene lost 10 bases, with 13 bases spanning the gap. The CDR3, as DNA: TGTGCCACCAGCAGAGAACGGGTTAGTGGCTCACCCCTCCACTTT. Its translation: CATSRERVSGSPLHF.

The V and J genes are TRBV6-8 and TRBJ2-2; TRBD1 or TRBD2 may be the D gene (5 bases each). CDR1 and CDR2 (germline): MNHGY, SAAAGT. This CDR3 is built from 13 residues. Trimming shortened V by 0 bases and J by 7 bases, and 6 bases separated the two germline ends. The CDR3 spells CASSYSRGGELFF. DNA of the CDR3: TGTGCCAGCAGTTACTCGAGGGGCGGGGAGCTGTTTTTT.